Each of the 11 T cell receptor beta chains below was sequenced from the same sample in a study of T cells in Graves' hyperthyroidism and ophthalmopathy. Amplification targeted TCR beta CDR3 regions from RNA transcripts. A set of HTBI primers served as the primers for a first-round RT-PCR of the TCR CDR3. TCRdb reprocessed the multiplex PCR reads with MiXCR, giving one entry per CDR3 protein. The table lists roughly 300,000 distinct CDR3 sequences, around a fifth of them singletons. Sample: blood. The source of these receptors is a woman aged 45-60 years with Graves' hyperthyroidism.

The chain recombines TRBV7-3 with TRBJ2-1; tentatively, D is TRBD1 (7 bases). The CDR3 sequence is 15 residues long. CDR1 and CDR2 (germline): SGHTA, FQGTGA. The V end was cut by 1 base, the J end by 3 bases, with 10 bases between. CDR3 sequence (DNA): TGTGCCAGCAGCTTAAACAGGGGACTCTACAATGAGCAGTTCTTC. Protein sequence: CASSLNRGLYNEQFF.

This clonotype was observed many times. V gene TRBV12-3 or TRBV12-4 combines with J gene TRBJ2-3, with 7 bases fitting TRBD1. The CDR3 is 16 residues long. V lost 4 bases, J lost 3 bases, and 10 bases stayed unmatched. In DNA form, the CDR3 reads TGTGCCAGCAGTTCATACGACAGGGAGAGGACAGATACGCAGTATTTT. As protein: CASSSYDRERTDTQYF.

The chain couples TRBV9 to TRBJ2-3, with 8 bases identical to TRBD2. The ends lost 3 bases at V and 6 bases at J; junction bases unmatched: 12. This CDR3 spans 16 amino acids. Germline V gene data show CDR1 as SGDLS and CDR2 as YYNGEE. CDR3 DNA: TGTGCCAGCAGCGACCCCGGGGGGCGGGAGGTGGATACGCAGTATTTT. It codes for CASSDPGGREVDTQYF.

This clonotype was seen only once. CDR3 sequence: CASSRSPHPQETQYF. CDR3 in DNA: TGCGCCAGCTCCCGGTCCCCCCACCCTCAAGAGACCCAGTACTTC. The chain uses TRBV10-2 and TRBJ2-5; D uncertain. The CDR3 has 15 residues. Trimming left V 8 bases short and J 2 bases short, with 18 bases between. Germline-derived CDR1 and CDR2 are WSHSY and SAAADI.

This clonotype appeared a few times. The chain uses TRBV10-3 and TRBJ2-1, with D hard to call. The CDR3 totals 13 residues. V gave up 0 bases and J gave up 3 bases, with 3 bases separating them. The germline gives CDR1 ENHRY, CDR2 SYGVKD. The CDR3 nucleotides read TGTGCCATCAGTGAGTCGGTCTACAATGAGCAGTTCTTC. Translation gives CAISESVYNEQFF.

The chain is built from TRBV7-9 and TRBJ2-6, with D unclear. V lost 2 bases, J lost 0 bases, and 8 bases lay in between. The CDR3 length is 16 residues. Germline values: CDR1 SEHNR, CDR2 FQNEAQ (reference sequence). The CDR3 DNA reads TGTGCCAGCAGCTTATATGGTGCCTCTGGGGCCAACGTCCTGACTTTC. This translates into CASSLYGASGANVLTF.

The gene calls are TRBV28 and TRBJ2-3; 12 bases align to TRBD2. J was trimmed by 5 bases and V by 4 bases; bases with no gene match: 16. Germline V lookup: CDR1 MDHEN, CDR2 SYDVKM. There are 19 residues in the CDR3. The CDR3 region is CASSSSLTTSGSVVDTQYF. CDR3 sequence (DNA): TGTGCCAGCAGTTCCTCCCTAACGACTAGCGGGAGTGTGGTAGATACGCAGTATTTT.

V and J are TRBV6-1 and TRBJ2-1; 10 bases match TRBD1. Germline assignment: CDR1 MNHNS and CDR2 SASEGT. The CDR3 has 13 residues. The trim removed 6 bases at V and 7 bases at J, leaving 3 bases unmatched. Here the CDR3 DNA reads TGTGCCAGCAGGGACAGGGGGGGGAATGAGCAGTTCTTC. It encodes CASRDRGGNEQFF.

The DNA for the CDR3 is TGCAGTGCTAGCATTACAGGGGAGGGCTTGAACACTGAAGCTTTCTTT. Translated: CSASITGEGLNTEAFF. The V gene is TRBV20-1, the J gene TRBJ1-1; 7 bases line up with TRBD1. The CDR3 totals 16 residues. In germline, CDR1 is DFQATT, CDR2 SNEGSKA (reference sequence). Trimming took 3 bases from V and 0 from J; bases not matched to a gene: 10.

This clonotype was observed a handful of times. This rearrangement joins TRBV7-9 to TRBJ2-1; tentative D call: TRBD1 (5 bases). The germline V gene encodes CDR1 SEHNR and CDR2 FQNEAQ (reference sequence). Trimming shortened V by 5 bases and J by 7 bases, and 21 bases separated the two germline ends. The CDR3 length is 16 residues. As DNA, the CDR3 is TGTGCCAGCAGCCCAGGCTGGCAGGGTGGCCGTAATGAGCAGTTCTTC. Amino acids: CASSPGWQGGRNEQFF.

The gene calls are TRBV28 and TRBJ1-5, with 8 bases fitting TRBD1. The CDR3 sequence is 14 residues long. CDR1 is MDHEN and CDR2 is SYDVKM in the germline V gene. After removal of 4 bases from V and 9 bases from J, the junction contained 8 bases not matched to a gene. In DNA, the CDR3 is TGTGCCAGCAGTTCCGGGACAGGATCATTGCCCCAGCATTTT. Its protein product is CASSSGTGSLPQHF.